The 29 T cell receptor beta chains below come from one sample, sequenced in a study of metastatic and nonmetastatic thyroid tumors. Each patient came to thyroid surgery without any prior treatment (of any kind). TCRdb redid the clone calls on the PCR reads using MiXCR. The sample lists 4,500 to 5,500 clones, 28% seen once, with 15% to 20% in the top ten. The sample taken for sequencing was adjacent normal tissue. These receptor sequences come from a female donor with papillary thyroid cancer or a benign thyroid nodule (not recorded which). Some clones in this sample may be carry-over from other donors' samples.

At least ten counts were recorded for this clone. The chain couples TRBV18 to TRBJ1-1; D gene ambiguous. V lost 3 bases and J 3 bases, leaving 17 bases between the germline ends. The CDR3 length is 16 residues. Germline CDR1 and CDR2: KGHSH and LQKENI. CDR3 bases: TGTGCCAGCTCACCTATAAGTCGGGCAAGGGACACTGAAGCTTTCTTT. Translated: CASSPISRARDTEAFF. The full variable domain, completed using reference TRBV18 and TRBJ1-1, is NAGVMQNPRHLVRRRGQEARLRCSPMKGHSHVYWYRQLPEEGLKFMVYLQKENIIDESGMPKERFSAEFPKEGPSILRIQQVVRGDSAAYFCASSPISRARDTEAFFGQGTRLTVV.

The chain joins TRBV7-2 to TRBJ2-7; D might be TRBD1 (6 bases). From germline, CDR1 is SGHTA and CDR2 FQGNSA. The V and J ends lost 4 bases and 6 bases respectively, with 10 bases between them. This CDR3 contains 12 residues. Here the CDR3 reads CASSSQGFEQYF. As DNA, the CDR3 is TGTGCCAGCAGCTCACAGGGTTTCGAGCAGTACTTC.

This clone is labeled medium-sized. This chain links TRBV15 with TRBJ2-7; TRBD2 agrees at 8 bases. CDR1 is LNHNV and CDR2 is YYDKDF in the germline V gene (reference sequence). V shed 1 base and J 0 bases; nucleotides not matched to a gene: 2. CDR3 size: 15 residues. CDR3 protein: CATSRGSGSSYEQYF. Written as DNA, the CDR3 is TGTGCCACCAGCAGAGGAAGCGGGAGCTCCTACGAGCAGTACTTC.

This clone was seen repeatedly, ten times or more. A much larger clone lies one base from this, so it may be a read error. The genes are TRBV2 and TRBJ2-3; 9 bases agree with TRBD2. After removal of 8 bases from V and 6 bases from J, the junction contained 9 bases not matched to a gene. CDR1 is SNHLY and CDR2 is FYNNEI in the germline V gene. The CDR3 sequence is 14 residues long. The CDR3 loop is CASRVASGTDTQYF. In DNA form, the CDR3 reads TGTGCCAGCCGGGTGGCTAGCGGGACGGATACGCAGTATTTT.

This clone was counted only a few times. The CDR3 spells CASSYGVRSQLNTEAFF. The CDR3 bases are TGTGCCAGCAGTTACGGAGTCAGATCCCAGCTGAACACTGAAGCTTTCTTT. The rearrangement links TRBV6-6 to TRBJ1-1, with D uncertain. CDR1 and CDR2 from the germline V gene are MNHNY and SVGAGI (reference sequence). The CDR3 covers 17 residues. V lost 2 bases to trimming and J lost 0 bases, with 16 bases between them.

Note on this clone: The missing conserved phenylalanine or tryptophan at the end of this CDR3 makes a read error likely. This rearrangement joins TRBV7-9 to TRBJ2-3, with 12 bases matching TRBD2. The CDR3 is 15 amino acids. J was trimmed by 6 bases and V by 6 bases; bases with no gene match: 7. CDR1 SEHNR and CDR2 FQNEAQ come from the germline V gene (reference sequence). CDR3 sequence (DNA): TGTGCCAGCAGAGGGCTAGCGGGAGGGCCCGATACGCAGTATGTT. This translates into CASRGLAGGPDTQYV.

The chain combines TRBV6-1 with TRBJ2-7; TRBD1 matches 11 bases. From germline, CDR1 is MNHNS and CDR2 SASEGT. The CDR3 sequence is 16 residues long. The J segment lost 7 bases and the V segment lost 9 bases, leaving 17 bases of the junction unmatched. CDR3: CASSPWDRGLAWEQYF. The CDR3, as DNA: TGTGCCAGTTCCCCGTGGGACAGGGGGTTAGCTTGGGAGCAGTACTTC.

The chain is built from TRBV13 and TRBJ1-1; D gene uncertain. Trimming removed 0 bases from V and 9 bases from J, with 11 bases in between. Germline V gene lookup returns CDR1 PRHDT and CDR2 FYEKMQ (reference sequence). CDR3 size: 13 residues. The CDR3 DNA reads as TGTGCCAGCAGCTTAGGGGTTTCCCCGAAAGCTTTCTTT. This codes for CASSLGVSPKAFF.

The chain employs TRBV5-6 and TRBJ1-2; perhaps TRBD1 as D (5 bases). This CDR3 spans 15 amino acids. Germline V gene sequence: CDR1 SGHDT, CDR2 YYEEEE. V was pared by 0 bases and J by 0 bases, with 9 bases between. DNA for the CDR3: TGTGCCAGCAGCTTGGGCCTGACAGCTAACTATGGCTACACCTTC. Translating gives CASSLGLTANYGYTF.

This clone came up a few times. This chain joins TRBV30 and TRBJ2-7, with a possible D match to TRBD1 (7 bases). Trimming shortened V by 5 bases and J by 6 bases, and 20 bases separated the two germline ends. Germline V gene sequence: CDR1 GTSNPN, CDR2 SVGIG (reference sequence). This CDR3 is built from 14 residues. CDR3 protein: CAWGGTAALGEQYF. For the CDR3, the DNA is TGTGCCTGGGGAGGGACAGCCGCCTTGGGCGAGCAGTACTTC.

This clone was seen repeatedly, ten times or more. This chain links TRBV19 with TRBJ1-2; the D gene is possibly TRBD1 (5 bases). Between the trimmed V and J ends, which lost 9 bases and 6 bases, there was a span of 20 bases. This CDR3 has 14 residues. Per the germline V gene, CDR1 is LNHDA and CDR2 is SQIVND (reference sequence). Written as DNA, the CDR3 is TGTGCCAGCTGTTCCCTAGACAGTCTTCATGGCTACACCTTC. Its translation is CASCSLDSLHGYTF.

This clone was seen more than once but under ten times. The same CDR3 is also encoded by other DNA sequences in this sample. The CDR3 spells CASSRTASLGYEQYF. Written as DNA, the CDR3 is TGTGCCAGCAGCAGAACAGCGAGTTTAGGATACGAGCAGTACTTC. The genes are TRBV6-1 and TRBJ2-7; D not certain. V was clipped by 6 bases and J by 4 bases, with 19 bases between them. The CDR3 has 15 residues. From germline, CDR1 is MNHNS and CDR2 SASEGT.

In this sample, this clone turned up a few times. Lacking the conserved final phenylalanine or tryptophan, this CDR3 likely reflects a read error. This chain links TRBV6-1 with TRBJ2-7; TRBD2 matches at 7 bases. V shed 3 bases, J shed 2 bases, and the junction held 7 bases outside the gene matches. The CDR3 contains 15 residues. Germline CDR1 is MNHNS and CDR2 is SASEGT. Here the CDR3 reads CASSESAGAAYEQYL. The CDR3 DNA sequence: TGTGCCAGCAGTGAGTCGGCGGGAGCTGCCTACGAGCAGTACCTC.

In this sample, this clone is medium-sized. The V and J genes are TRBV20-1 and TRBJ2-7; D gene ambiguous. Germline assignment: CDR1 DFQATT and CDR2 SNEGSKA (reference sequence). V shed 0 bases and J shed 0 bases, with 15 bases lying between them. The CDR3 consists of 16 residues. This chain's CDR3 is CSARDLDSILSYEQYF. CDR3 DNA: TGCAGTGCTAGAGACCTCGACTCTATCCTCTCCTACGAGCAGTACTTC.

V gene TRBV27 combines with J gene TRBJ1-2; D may be TRBD1 (6 bases). Germline V gene sequence: CDR1 MNHEY, CDR2 SMNVEV (reference sequence). The CDR3 contains 20 residues. Trimming took off 0 bases at V and 7 bases at J, with 30 bases between the two ends. The CDR3 DNA reads as TGTGCCAGCAGTTTATCAGTTGGGCTGTCATCGGGGGGGCGGCTATCTGGCTACACCTTC. It specifies CASSLSVGLSSGGRLSGYTF.

Comment on this clone: Mismatch with germline at one junction end may stem from a read error. The chain uses TRBV27 and TRBJ2-6; weak D call: TRBD2 (7 bases). Germline V CDR1 and CDR2: MNHEY, SMNVEV (reference sequence). CDR3 size: 16 residues. CDR3 DNA sequence: TGTGCCATCAGTTTGCGGGGGCTGGGAGGGGCCAACGTCCTGACTTTC. It translates to CAISLRGLGGANVLTF.

This clone is judged medium-sized. The chain uses TRBV5-1 and TRBJ2-5; D gene ambiguous. In germline, CDR1 is SGHRS, CDR2 YFSETQ. CDR3 length: 14 amino acids. The V end lost 0 bases, the J end lost 4 bases, and 10 bases lay between the germline ends. The CDR3 DNA reads TGCGCCAGCAGCTTGGTTCCAGGCCCAGAGACCCAGTACTTC. The encoded protein is CASSLVPGPETQYF.

The gene calls are TRBV5-1 and TRBJ2-3; TRBD2 matches 13 bases. The CDR3 has 18 residues. With 3 bases clipped from V and 4 bases from J, the junction kept 11 bases outside the gene matches. Germline lookup yields CDR1 SGHRS and CDR2 YFSETQ. The CDR3 loop is CASSSVPGLAGIADTQYF. DNA for the CDR3: TGCGCCAGCAGCTCTGTCCCGGGACTAGCGGGAATCGCAGATACGCAGTATTTT.

The V call is TRBV20-1, the J call TRBJ2-3; D is possibly TRBD2 (5 bases). The CDR3 contains 14 residues. The ends were cut back, 0 bases at V and 8 bases at J, with 15 bases in the middle. Germline V gene lookup returns CDR1 DFQATT and CDR2 SNEGSKA (reference sequence). The CDR3 bases are TGCAGTGCTAGAGATCCAAGGGAAGGAGGTACGCAGTATTTT. It specifies CSARDPREGGTQYF.

This chain connects TRBV6-5 to TRBJ2-2, with D perhaps matching TRBD1 (6 bases). The CDR3 loop spans 13 amino acids. CDR1 is MNHEY, CDR2 SVGAGI, per germline. The V end lost 10 bases, the J end lost 4 bases, and 13 bases lay between the germline ends. The CDR3 is CATQFRGTGELFF. DNA of the CDR3: TGTGCCACCCAGTTCAGGGGCACCGGGGAGCTGTTTTTT.

The chain combines TRBV30 with TRBJ2-3; possible D gene TRBD1, 5 bases. The germline CDR1 and CDR2 sequences are GTSNPN and SVGIG (reference sequence). V lost 4 bases to trimming and J lost 2 bases, with 13 bases between them. The CDR3 loop spans 14 amino acids. The CDR3 loop is CAWTWGVNTDTQYF. The CDR3 DNA is TGTGCCTGGACGTGGGGCGTAAACACAGATACGCAGTATTTT. Drawing the rest from reference TRBV30 and TRBJ2-3, the complete variable domain is SQTIHQWPATLVQPVGSPLSLECTVEGTSNPNLYWYRQAAGRGLQLLFYSVGIGQISSEVPQNLSASRPQDRQFILSSKKLLLSDSGFYLCAWTWGVNTDTQYFGPGTRLTVL.

By proportion, this clone is medium-sized (0.01 to 0.1%). This chain uses TRBV20-1 with TRBJ2-3; 10 bases agree with TRBD2. With V trimmed by 1 base and J by 2 bases, 6 bases remained unmatched. CDR3 size: 16 residues. CDR1 is DFQATT, CDR2 SNEGSKA, per germline (reference sequence). In DNA form, the CDR3 reads TGCAGTGCTAGAGGCGGACTAGCGGCATACACAGATACGCAGTATTTT. Its protein is CSARGGLAAYTDTQYF.

The chain combines TRBV5-1 with TRBJ2-1, with 10 bases aligning to TRBD1. CDR1 SGHRS and CDR2 YFSETQ come from the germline V gene. The CDR3 loop spans 15 amino acids. With 4 bases clipped from V and 10 bases from J, the junction kept 11 bases outside the gene matches. The CDR3 DNA is TGCGCCAGCAGCGAAAACGCCGGGACAGGGGCGGAGCAGTTCTTC. Protein product: CASSENAGTGAEQFF.

This clone ranks as large (0.1 to 1%). The rearrangement links TRBV6-1 to TRBJ2-1, with 8 bases identical to TRBD1. In germline, CDR1 is MNHNS, CDR2 SASEGT. The CDR3 runs to 16 residues. V shed 5 bases, J shed 3 bases, and the junction held 9 bases outside the gene matches. CDR3 sequence reads: CASSLSGGKFYNEQFF. CDR3 nucleotide sequence: TGTGCCAGCAGTCTTTCAGGGGGCAAATTCTACAATGAGCAGTTCTTC.

This clone is large (0.1 to 1%) by share. The chain couples TRBV28 to TRBJ2-4; 8 bases align to TRBD1. The V gene end was trimmed by 4 bases and the J gene end by 2 bases; junction bases not matched to a gene: 4. The length of the CDR3 is 15 residues. Germline CDR1 MDHEN, CDR2 SYDVKM. This CDR3 reads CASSSGGVTKNIQYF. CDR3 sequence (DNA): TGTGCCAGCAGTTCAGGGGGCGTGACCAAAAACATTCAGTACTTC. Full variable domain (rest looked up from reference TRBV28 and TRBJ2-4): DVKVTQSSRYLVKRTGEKVFLECVQDMDHENMFWYRQDPGLGLRLIYFSYDVKMKEKGDIPEGYSVSREKKERFSLILESASTNQTSMYLCASSSGGVTKNIQYFGAGTRLSVL.

This clone has just a few counts. V is TRBV6-5 and J is TRBJ1-4; TRBD1 might be the D (6 bases). Trimming removed 10 bases at V and 8 bases at J, with 14 bases between. The CDR3 sequence is 12 residues long. Germline CDR1 and CDR2: MNHEY and SVGAGI. In DNA form, the CDR3 reads TGTGCCACCTCGGGGGCAGGGGAAAAACTGTTTTTT. Translating it yields CATSGAGEKLFF.

There are a few counts of this clone. The V and J genes are TRBV29-1 and TRBJ2-5; D remains ambiguous. Trimming took 7 bases from V and 7 from J, leaving 19 bases between them. The CDR3 loop spans 13 amino acids. Germline CDR1 and CDR2: SQVTM and ANQGSEA. The CDR3 region has the DNA TGCAGCGCTTACCTGGGTGTCGTTGGGACCCAGTACTTC. It translates to CSAYLGVVGTQYF.

This clone was counted only a few times. The gene calls are TRBV6-1 and TRBJ1-2; no clear D. The CDR3 runs 13 residues. V shed 6 bases and J shed 0 bases, with 8 bases lying between them. CDR1 is MNHNS, CDR2 SASEGT, per germline. CDR3 nucleotides: TGTGCCAGCAGAACCGGGACTAACTATGGCTACACCTTC. It specifies CASRTGTNYGYTF.

This clone was found a few times. The chain has TRBV6-1 and TRBJ1-2; tentative D call: TRBD1 (5 bases). In germline, CDR1 is MNHNS, CDR2 SASEGT. This CDR3 is built from 14 residues. Between the trimmed V and J ends, which lost 5 bases and 5 bases, there was a span of 15 bases. The CDR3 bases are TGTGCCAGCAGTCTGGGACCGGTGCTTTATGGCTACACCTTC. This encodes CASSLGPVLYGYTF.